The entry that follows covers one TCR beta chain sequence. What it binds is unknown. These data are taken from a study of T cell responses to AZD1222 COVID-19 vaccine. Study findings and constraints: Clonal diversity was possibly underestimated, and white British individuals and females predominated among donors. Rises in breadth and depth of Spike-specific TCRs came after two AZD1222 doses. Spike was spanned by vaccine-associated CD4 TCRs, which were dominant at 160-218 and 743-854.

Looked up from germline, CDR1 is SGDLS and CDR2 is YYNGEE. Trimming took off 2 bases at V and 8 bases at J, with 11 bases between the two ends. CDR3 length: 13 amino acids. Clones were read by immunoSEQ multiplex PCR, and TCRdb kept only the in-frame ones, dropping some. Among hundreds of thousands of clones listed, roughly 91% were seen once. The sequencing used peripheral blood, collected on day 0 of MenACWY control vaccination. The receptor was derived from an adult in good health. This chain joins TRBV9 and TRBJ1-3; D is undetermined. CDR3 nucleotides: TGTGCCAGCAGCGTCAACAGAAGGGACACCATATATTTT. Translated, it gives CASSVNRRDTIYF.